This T cell receptor beta chain comes out of a study of siplizumab effects on memory and regulatory T cells. General study findings and limits: Siplizumab cultures yielded proliferating Tregs whose suppressive function was not confirmed.

As regards this clone: Its antigen remains unknown.

The protocol was immunoSEQ multiplex PCR, while the TCRdb copy is restricted to in-frame clones and leaves out a portion. Of around 100,000 clones in the sample, about 93% are singletons; the top ten hold approximately 0.67%. The V end lost 5 bases, the J end lost 0 bases, and 11 bases lay between the germline ends. Per germline, CDR1 SGHAT and CDR2 FQNNGV. This CDR3 spans 16 amino acids. The chain has TRBV11-2 and TRBJ2-6; no reliable D call. This TCR was recovered from a human donor in good health. The sequencing input was Tregs sorted from blood. CDR3 amino acids: CASSRSGSSGANVLTF. For the CDR3, the DNA is TGTGCCAGCAGCCGCTCCGGTAGCTCTGGGGCCAACGTCCTGACTTTC.